The 26 T cell receptor beta chains listed next were all sequenced from one sample in a study of T cells in Graves' hyperthyroidism and ophthalmopathy. RNA transcripts served as the template for amplifying TCR beta CDR3 regions. A set of HTBI primers served as the primers for a first-round RT-PCR of the TCR CDR3. TCRdb independently ran MiXCR on the multiplex PCR reads; one entry per CDR3 protein. The profile shows fewer than 500,000 distinct CDR3 sequences, roughly 14% of them singletons. The sequencing input was blood. The receptor set was obtained from a man aged 25 to 40 with Graves' hyperthyroidism that later progressed to Graves' ophthalmopathy.

This clonotype appeared many times. J is TRBJ1-1 and V is TRBV10-3, with no clear D. Trimming removed 4 bases at V and 1 base at J, with 13 bases between. This CDR3 is 15 amino acids long. Germline CDR1 reads ENHRY; CDR2 reads SYGVKD. The CDR3 sequence is CAISGQPSRNTEAFF. CDR3 DNA sequence: TGTGCCATCAGTGGACAACCCAGCCGGAACACTGAAGCTTTCTTT.

The table lists this clonotype with a few counts. V is TRBV6-1 and J is TRBJ1-2, with a tentative D call TRBD1 (6 bases). V was shortened by 5 bases and J by 2 bases, with 12 bases between the two germline ends. Germline CDR1 reads MNHNS; CDR2 reads SASEGT. The CDR3 consists of 14 residues. DNA for the CDR3: TGTGCCAGCAGTTCCTATGGGGGCAACTATGGCTACACCTTC. Translating it yields CASSSYGGNYGYTF.

Concerning this clonotype: This CDR3 fails to terminate in the conserved phenylalanine or tryptophan, so it likely reflects a read error. This rearrangement joins TRBV12-5 to TRBJ1-1; D is unclear. Germline CDR1 reads LGHNT; CDR2 reads FRNRAP. Trimming left V 2 bases short and J 2 bases short, with 6 bases between. The CDR3 sequence is 13 residues long. The CDR3 protein is CASGLIANTEAFS. The CDR3 nucleotides read TGTGCTAGTGGTTTGATCGCCAACACTGAAGCTTTCTCT.

The rearrangement uses TRBV3-1 and TRBJ1-3; 8 nucleotides align to TRBD1. Germline V CDR1 and CDR2: LGHDT, YNNKEL (reference sequence). The CDR3 consists of 21 residues. The junction had 19 bases not matched to a gene; V was cut back by 0 bases and J by 3 bases. The CDR3 sequence is CASSQDSLSAGGAWFGNTIYF. Here the CDR3 DNA reads TGTGCCAGCAGCCAAGATAGTCTATCGGCAGGGGGCGCATGGTTTGGAAACACCATATATTTT.

The rearrangement links TRBV30 to TRBJ2-7, with D hard to call. Trimming cost V 2 bases and J 5 bases, with 7 bases left between them. The CDR3 has 11 amino acids. CDR1 and CDR2 (germline): GTSNPN, SVGIG (reference sequence). The CDR3: CAWSNSHEQYF. CDR3 sequence (DNA): TGTGCCTGGAGTAACAGCCACGAGCAGTACTTC.

This clonotype was seen ten or more times. The rearrangement joins TRBV27 to TRBJ1-6; 11 bases map to TRBD1. The CDR3 spans 14 residues. Germline V gene lookup returns CDR1 MNHEY and CDR2 SMNVEV (reference sequence). The junction had 2 bases not matched to a gene; V was cut back by 4 bases and J by 9 bases. CDR3 sequence reads: CASSYGTGGSPLHF. In DNA, the CDR3 is TGTGCCAGCAGTTACGGGACAGGGGGTTCACCCCTCCACTTT.

In this sample, this clonotype turned up a few times. The V and J genes are TRBV6-1 and TRBJ1-4; no firm D call. The CDR3 runs 14 residues. From germline, CDR1 is MNHNS and CDR2 SASEGT. Between the trimmed V and J ends, which lost 6 bases and 4 bases, there was a span of 12 bases. CDR3 nucleotide sequence: TGTGCCAGCAGCCTCGGGAAGGGTAATGAAAAACTGTTTTTT. The encoded protein is CASSLGKGNEKLFF.

This clonotype came up many times. The chain employs TRBV15 and TRBJ2-7; D uncertain. In germline, CDR1 is LNHNV, CDR2 YYDKDF (reference sequence). The CDR3 has 14 residues. Trimming left V 3 bases short and J 2 bases short, with 11 bases between. Written as DNA, the CDR3 is TGTGCCACCAGCAGTATACGACAAGCCTACGAGCAGTACTTC. Residues: CATSSIRQAYEQYF.

This clonotype has at least ten counts. The CDR3 coding sequence is TGCAGTGCTAGAACAGCCAAGGGGGCGAGCAATCAGCCCCAGCATTTT. Amino acids: CSARTAKGASNQPQHF. The gene calls are TRBV20-1 and TRBJ1-5; TRBD1 aligns across 7 bases. Trimming cost V 2 bases and J 1 base; bases outside gene matches: 8. Germline V CDR1 and CDR2: DFQATT, SNEGSKA (reference sequence). The CDR3 has 16 amino acids.

This rearrangement joins TRBV7-2 to TRBJ2-7, with 14 nucleotides matching TRBD2. Germline V gene lookup returns CDR1 SGHTA and CDR2 FQGNSA. This CDR3 has 18 amino acids. The J segment lost 0 bases and the V segment lost 5 bases, leaving 9 bases of the junction unmatched. The CDR3 DNA is TGTGCCAGCAGCCCTGGACTAGCGGGGGGCCCTAGCTCCTACGAGCAGTACTTC. Residues: CASSPGLAGGPSSYEQYF.

This clonotype was observed many times. The chain links TRBV6-1 to TRBJ2-3; TRBD1 matches 8 bases. CDR1 and CDR2 from the germline V gene are MNHNS and SASEGT. Germline trimming cut 6 bases from V and 3 bases from J; bases unmatched to any gene: 11. This CDR3 comprises 16 residues. CDR3 DNA sequence: TGTGCCAGCAGCCCTCCCGGGACAGGTCCTACAGATACGCAGTATTTT. The encoded protein is CASSPPGTGPTDTQYF.

The sample holds many counts of this clonotype. V is TRBV7-9 and J is TRBJ2-7, with D possibly being TRBD1 (6 bases). CDR3 length: 14 amino acids. Germline assignment: CDR1 SEHNR and CDR2 FQNEAQ (reference sequence). V was shortened by 5 bases and J by 1 base, with 12 bases between the two germline ends. The CDR3 coding sequence is TGTGCCAGCAGCCCCAGGGGAAGGTCCTACGAGCAGTACTTC. Protein: CASSPRGRSYEQYF.

This clonotype was recorded many times. The rearrangement links TRBV12-3 or TRBV12-4 to TRBJ1-2; D is perhaps TRBD1 (6 bases). The CDR3 has 15 residues. Trimming pared 0 bases from V and 8 bases from J, leaving 16 bases between. The CDR3 DNA reads TGTGCCAGCAGTTTAGCTTTGGGGGCGCGTAGAGGCTACACCTTC. This sequence encodes CASSLALGARRGYTF.

This clonotype came up a few times. The chain joins TRBV27 to TRBJ2-3, with 9 positions matching TRBD1. The CDR3 is 17 amino acids. Germline CDR1 is MNHEY and CDR2 is SMNVEV (reference sequence). The junction had 7 bases not matched to a gene; V was cut back by 3 bases and J by 0 bases. The chain's CDR3 is CASSLAIQGASTDTQYF. DNA for the CDR3: TGTGCCAGCAGTTTGGCGATACAGGGGGCGAGCACAGATACGCAGTATTTT.

There are a few counts of this clonotype. The rearrangement joins TRBV6-5 to TRBJ1-3; D gene unclear. Germline V gives CDR1 MNHEY, CDR2 SVGAGI. The CDR3 has 15 amino acids. The ends were cut back, 0 bases at V and 0 bases at J, with 6 bases in the middle. The CDR3 sequence: CASSYSTVSGNTIYF. The CDR3 nucleotides read TGTGCCAGCAGTTACTCAACAGTCTCTGGAAACACCATATATTTT.

This clonotype came up many times. The chain recombines TRBV20-1 with TRBJ2-7, with TRBD2 identical over 9 bases. The CDR3 covers 15 residues. V was clipped by 0 bases and J by 4 bases; unmatched bases: 7. The germline V gene encodes CDR1 DFQATT and CDR2 SNEGSKA (reference sequence). CDR3 DNA: TGCAGTGCTAGAGATGAGGCGGGGGGGAGATACGAGCAGTACTTC. Its protein is CSARDEAGGRYEQYF.

There are a few counts of this clonotype. The V call is TRBV27, the J call TRBJ1-6; maybe TRBD1 (6 bases). Trimming took 4 bases from V and 16 from J, leaving 14 bases between them. The CDR3 consists of 12 residues. The germline gives CDR1 MNHEY, CDR2 SMNVEV (reference sequence). CDR3 sequence reads: CASSWPEGGLHF. The CDR3 DNA sequence: TGTGCCAGCAGTTGGCCGGAGGGGGGACTCCACTTT.

J is TRBJ2-7 and V is TRBV15, with D tentatively TRBD1 (6 bases). Trimming took 5 bases from V and 3 from J, leaving 11 bases between them. This CDR3 has 13 amino acids. Germline lookup yields CDR1 LNHNV and CDR2 YYDKDF (reference sequence). CDR3 residues: CATSRNRDYEQYF. The CDR3 DNA reads TGTGCCACCAGCCGCAACAGGGACTACGAGCAGTACTTC.

This clonotype was observed a few times. The J gene is TRBJ2-2, the V gene TRBV5-1; possibly TRBD1 for D (5 bases). The CDR3 is 15 residues long. Looked up from germline, CDR1 is SGHRS and CDR2 is YFSETQ. The germline V and J ends were trimmed by 2 bases and 1 base, with 9 bases remaining between them. The CDR3 spells CASSFTQGNTGELFF. The CDR3 DNA follows: TGCGCCAGCAGCTTCACCCAGGGGAACACCGGGGAGCTGTTTTTT.

The sample holds many counts of this clonotype. This chain joins TRBV30 and TRBJ1-1; D may be TRBD1 (6 bases). CDR1 GTSNPN and CDR2 SVGIG come from the germline V gene (reference sequence). Trimming stripped 8 bases from V and 3 bases from J, with 16 bases between. The CDR3 is 13 amino acids. CDR3 region: CAGGGIWDTEAFF. The CDR3 DNA sequence: TGTGCCGGAGGGGGAATCTGGGACACTGAAGCTTTCTTT.

This clonotype was detected ten times or more. The rearrangement links TRBV2 to TRBJ2-5; 7 nucleotides match TRBD1. V shed 6 bases, J shed 3 bases, and the junction held 7 bases outside the gene matches. This CDR3 spans 14 amino acids. CDR1 and CDR2 (germline): SNHLY, FYNNEI. The CDR3 loop is CASSSGTEKETQYF. DNA of the CDR3: TGTGCCAGCAGCTCCGGGACAGAGAAAGAGACCCAGTACTTC.

This clonotype showed up many times. The rearrangement links TRBV13 to TRBJ2-3, with 8 bases lining up with TRBD1. J was trimmed by 4 bases and V by 3 bases; bases with no gene match: 6. Germline V lookup: CDR1 PRHDT, CDR2 FYEKMQ (reference sequence). The CDR3 is 15 amino acids. The CDR3: CASSLDRDKADTQYF. The DNA of the CDR3 is TGTGCCAGCAGCTTGGACAGGGATAAGGCAGATACGCAGTATTTT.

This clonotype was seen repeatedly, ten times or more. The rearrangement uses TRBV5-1 and TRBJ1-4; 7 bases line up with TRBD1. Trimming at V came to 4 bases and at J to 10 bases, leaving 16 bases not matched to a gene. The CDR3 sequence is 16 residues long. Germline CDR1 and CDR2: SGHRS and YFSETQ. The chain's CDR3 is CASSLNIGQDDGKLFF. The CDR3 DNA reads TGCGCCAGCAGCCTGAATATCGGACAGGACGATGGAAAACTGTTTTTT.

The gene calls are TRBV3-1 and TRBJ2-2, with a possible D match to TRBD1 (7 bases). This CDR3 contains 15 residues. V dropped 1 base and J dropped 4 bases, with 10 bases sitting between them. Germline loops: CDR1 LGHDT, CDR2 YNNKEL (reference sequence). The CDR3 loop reads CASSQVQGGTGELFF. The CDR3 nucleotides are TGTGCCAGCAGCCAAGTTCAGGGGGGCACCGGGGAGCTGTTTTTT.

This clonotype showed up many times. The chain combines TRBV18 with TRBJ1-1; D is possibly TRBD1 (5 bases). The CDR3 spans 14 residues. Trimming took off 0 bases at V and 6 bases at J, with 11 bases between the two ends. Germline lookup yields CDR1 KGHSH and CDR2 LQKENI. DNA of the CDR3: TGTGCCAGCTCACCACCGTGGGGCGTGGCTGAAGCTTTCTTT. Residues: CASSPPWGVAEAFF.

This clonotype has a count of ten or more. This rearrangement joins TRBV6-1 to TRBJ2-3; TRBD2 matches at 8 bases. V shed 4 bases and J 2 bases; nucleotides not matched to a gene: 11. Germline V gene lookup returns CDR1 MNHNS and CDR2 SASEGT. The CDR3 covers 17 residues. The chain's CDR3 is CASSARGVEFFTDTQYF. The CDR3 coding sequence is TGTGCCAGCAGTGCGCGGGGGGTCGAGTTTTTCACAGATACGCAGTATTTT.